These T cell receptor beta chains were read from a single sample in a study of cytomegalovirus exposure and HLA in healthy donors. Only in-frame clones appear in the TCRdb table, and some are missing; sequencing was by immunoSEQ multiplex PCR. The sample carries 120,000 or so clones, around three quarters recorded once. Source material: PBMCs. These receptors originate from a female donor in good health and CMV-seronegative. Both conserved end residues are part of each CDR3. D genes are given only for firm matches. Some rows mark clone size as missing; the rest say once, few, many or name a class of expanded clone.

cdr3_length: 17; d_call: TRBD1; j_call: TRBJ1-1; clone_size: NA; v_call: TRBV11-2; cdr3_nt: TGTGCCAGCAGCTTAGGCACAGGGGGCAGGGGGCACACTGAAGCTTTCTTT; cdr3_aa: CASSLGTGGRGHTEAFF
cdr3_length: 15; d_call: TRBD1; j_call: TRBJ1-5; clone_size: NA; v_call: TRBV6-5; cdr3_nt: TGTGCCAGCAGGGGGGACAGGGGGGGCAATCAGCCCCAGCATTTT; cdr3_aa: CASRGDRGGNQPQHF
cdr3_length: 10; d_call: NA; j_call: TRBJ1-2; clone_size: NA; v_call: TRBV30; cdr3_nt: TGTGCCTGGAGTGTACACACATGGACCTTC; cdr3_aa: CAWSVHTWTF
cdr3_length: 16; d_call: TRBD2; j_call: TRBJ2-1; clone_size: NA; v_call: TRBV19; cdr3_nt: TGTGCCAGTGGTCCAGCGGGAGGGCCAGTCGTCAATGAGCAGTTCTTC; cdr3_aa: CASGPAGGPVVNEQFF
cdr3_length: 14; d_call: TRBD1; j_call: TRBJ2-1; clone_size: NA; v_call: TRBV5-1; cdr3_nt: TGCGCCAGCAGCTTGGACAGGGGAAACAATGAGCAGTTCTTC; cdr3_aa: CASSLDRGNNEQFF
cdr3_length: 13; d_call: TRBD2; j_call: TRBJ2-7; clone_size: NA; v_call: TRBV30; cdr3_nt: TGTGCCGGGGAGGGGCTAGCGGGAGCGAAGCAGTACTTC; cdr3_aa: CAGEGLAGAKQYF
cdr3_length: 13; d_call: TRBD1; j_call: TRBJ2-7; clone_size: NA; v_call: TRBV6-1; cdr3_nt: TGTGCCAGCAGTTCGGGACAGGACTACGAGCAGTACTTC; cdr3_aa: CASSSGQDYEQYF
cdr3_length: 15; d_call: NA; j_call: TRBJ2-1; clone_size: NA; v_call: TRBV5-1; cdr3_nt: TGCGCCAGCAGCCGCGTGGGAGCAAGTATCGATGAGCAGTTCTTC; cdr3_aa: CASSRVGASIDEQFF
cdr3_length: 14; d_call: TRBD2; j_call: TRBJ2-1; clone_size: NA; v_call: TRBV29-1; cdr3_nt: TGCAGCGTTGAACCAGGACTAGCGGGGGGCAAGCAGTTCTTC; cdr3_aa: CSVEPGLAGGKQFF
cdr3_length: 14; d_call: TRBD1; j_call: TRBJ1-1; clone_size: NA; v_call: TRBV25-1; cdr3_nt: TGTGCCAGCAGTGAACGGACAGGGGGCTTAGGGGCTTTCTTT; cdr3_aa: CASSERTGGLGAFF
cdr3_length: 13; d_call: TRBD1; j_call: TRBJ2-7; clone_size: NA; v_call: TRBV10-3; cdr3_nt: TGTGCCATCAGTCCGGGACAGTTCTACGAGCAGTACTTC; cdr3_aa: CAISPGQFYEQYF
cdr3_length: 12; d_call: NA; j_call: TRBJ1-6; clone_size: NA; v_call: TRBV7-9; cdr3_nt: TGTGCCAGCAGTCCTTCAGGTTCACCCCTCCACTTT; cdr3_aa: CASSPSGSPLHF
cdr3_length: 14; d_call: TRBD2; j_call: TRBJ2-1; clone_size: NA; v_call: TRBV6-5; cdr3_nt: TGTGCCAGCAGTTCCCGACTAGCTTCTAATGAGCAGTTCTTC; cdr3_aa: CASSSRLASNEQFF
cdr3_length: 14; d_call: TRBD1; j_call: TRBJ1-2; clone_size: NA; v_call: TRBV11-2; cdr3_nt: TGTGCCAGCAGCTTCTCGGCAGGGGGCTATGGCTACACCTTC; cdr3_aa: CASSFSAGGYGYTF
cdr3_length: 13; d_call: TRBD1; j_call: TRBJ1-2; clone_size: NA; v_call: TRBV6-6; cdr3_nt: TGTGCCAGCGGGGACAGGGTCGTCGGTGGCTACACCTTC; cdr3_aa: CASGDRVVGGYTF
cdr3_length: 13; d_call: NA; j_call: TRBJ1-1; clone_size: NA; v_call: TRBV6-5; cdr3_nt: TGTGCCAGCGTTCCCCTGCGGGGCACTGAAGCTTTCTTT; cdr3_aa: CASVPLRGTEAFF
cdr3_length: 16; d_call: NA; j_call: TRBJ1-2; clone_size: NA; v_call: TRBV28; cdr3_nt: TGTGCCAGCAGCCGAACCCGGGGTAGAGCTAACTATGGCTACACCTTC; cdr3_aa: CASSRTRGRANYGYTF
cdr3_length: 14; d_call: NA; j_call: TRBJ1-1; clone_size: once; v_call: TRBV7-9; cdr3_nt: TGTGCCAGCAGCGGGTCCTTCAGGGCCACTGAAGCTTTCTTT; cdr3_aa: CASSGSFRATEAFF
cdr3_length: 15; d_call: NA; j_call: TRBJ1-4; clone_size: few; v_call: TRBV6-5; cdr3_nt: TGTGCCAGCAAACGCGCGAATGTGGGGGGAGAAAAACTGTTTTTT; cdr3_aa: CASKRANVGGEKLFF
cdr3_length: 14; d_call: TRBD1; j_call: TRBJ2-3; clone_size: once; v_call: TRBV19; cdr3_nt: TGTGCCAGTAGTCACAGGGGGCCTGGAGATACGCAGTATTTT; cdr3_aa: CASSHRGPGDTQYF
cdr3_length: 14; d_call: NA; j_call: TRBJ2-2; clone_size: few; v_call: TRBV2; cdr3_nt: TGTGCCAGCACGACATTTCAGGACACCGGGGAGCTGTTTTTT; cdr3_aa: CASTTFQDTGELFF
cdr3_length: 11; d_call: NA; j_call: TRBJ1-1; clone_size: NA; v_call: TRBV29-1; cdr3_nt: TGCAGCGTGATGGGATCGGGGGGAGCTTTCTTT; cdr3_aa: CSVMGSGGAFF
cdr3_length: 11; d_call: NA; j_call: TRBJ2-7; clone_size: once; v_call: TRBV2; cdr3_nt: TGTGCCAGCAGTGAAAATAATGAGGTGTACTTC; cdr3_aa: CASSENNEVYF
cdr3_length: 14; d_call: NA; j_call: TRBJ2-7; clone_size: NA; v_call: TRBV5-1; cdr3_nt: TGCGCCAGCAGCTTGGACACAGGGAACTACGAGCAGTACTTC; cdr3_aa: CASSLDTGNYEQYF
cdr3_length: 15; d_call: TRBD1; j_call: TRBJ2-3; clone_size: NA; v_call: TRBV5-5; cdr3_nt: TGTGCCAGCAGCCGGTCCGACAGGGGCCCAGATACGCAGTATTTT; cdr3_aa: CASSRSDRGPDTQYF
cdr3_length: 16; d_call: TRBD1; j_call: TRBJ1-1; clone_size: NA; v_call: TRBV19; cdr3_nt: TGTGCCAGTAGTCCCTCGAAGTCCACAGGGGGCAGAGGAGCTTTCTTT; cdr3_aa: CASSPSKSTGGRGAFF
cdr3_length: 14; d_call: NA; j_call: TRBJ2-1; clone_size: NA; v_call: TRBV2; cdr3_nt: TGTGCCAGCAAGAGGAGCGGACCCGTCAGTGAGCAGTTCTTC; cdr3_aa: CASKRSGPVSEQFF
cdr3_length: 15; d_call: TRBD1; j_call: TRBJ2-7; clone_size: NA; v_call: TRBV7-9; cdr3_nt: TGTGCCAGCAGCTTAAAGGGACAGGGGGCCTACGAGCAGTACTTC; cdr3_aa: CASSLKGQGAYEQYF
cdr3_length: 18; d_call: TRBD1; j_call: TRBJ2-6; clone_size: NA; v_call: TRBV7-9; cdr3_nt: TGTGCCAGCAGCTACCGGGACAGGGCCTTCTCTGGGGCCAACGTCCTGACTTTC; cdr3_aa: CASSYRDRAFSGANVLTF
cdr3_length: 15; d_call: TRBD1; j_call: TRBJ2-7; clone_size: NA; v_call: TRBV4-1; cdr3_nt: TGCGCCAGCAGCCAAGAGGGACAGGTCGTCAGCGAGCAGTACTTC; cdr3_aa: CASSQEGQVVSEQYF
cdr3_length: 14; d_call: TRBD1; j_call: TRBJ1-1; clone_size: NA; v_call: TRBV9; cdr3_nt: TGTGCCAGCAGCGTAGGGACAGGGAATAGTGAAGCTTTCTTT; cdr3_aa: CASSVGTGNSEAFF
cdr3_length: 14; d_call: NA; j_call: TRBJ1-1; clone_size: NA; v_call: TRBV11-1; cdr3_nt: TGTGCCAGCAGCTCACAGGGCCTCAACACTGAAGCTTTCTTT; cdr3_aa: CASSSQGLNTEAFF
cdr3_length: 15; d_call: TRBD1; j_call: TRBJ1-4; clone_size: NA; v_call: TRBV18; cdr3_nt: TGTGCCAGCTCACGACAGGGGGCGTATGGTGAAAAACTGTTTTTT; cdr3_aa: CASSRQGAYGEKLFF
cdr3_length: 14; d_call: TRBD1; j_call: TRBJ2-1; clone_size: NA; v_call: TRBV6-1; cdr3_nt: TGTGCCAGCAGTACCGACAGGGGGCGGGATGAGCAGTTCTTC; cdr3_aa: CASSTDRGRDEQFF
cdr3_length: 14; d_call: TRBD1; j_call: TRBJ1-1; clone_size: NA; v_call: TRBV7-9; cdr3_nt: TGTGCCAGCAGCAGACAGGGTGGGGGCACTGAAGCTTTCTTT; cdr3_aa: CASSRQGGGTEAFF
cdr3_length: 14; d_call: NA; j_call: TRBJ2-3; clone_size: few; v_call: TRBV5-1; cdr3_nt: TGCGCCAGCATGCGGAGCTCTAGCACAGATACGCAGTATTTT; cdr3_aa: CASMRSSSTDTQYF
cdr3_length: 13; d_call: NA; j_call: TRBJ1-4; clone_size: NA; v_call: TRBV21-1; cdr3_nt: TGTGCCAGCAGTCCGGACATGCCCGAAAAACTGTTTTTT; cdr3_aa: CASSPDMPEKLFF
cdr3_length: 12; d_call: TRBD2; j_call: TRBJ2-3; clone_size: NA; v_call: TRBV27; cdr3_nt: TGTGCCAGCAGTTTATGGGGGGGGACGCAGTATTTT; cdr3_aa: CASSLWGGTQYF
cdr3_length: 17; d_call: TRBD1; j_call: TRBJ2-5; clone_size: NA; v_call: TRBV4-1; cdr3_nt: TGCGCCAGCAGCCAAGCATACCTCAGGGGGAGCGATGAGACCCAGTACTTC; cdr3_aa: CASSQAYLRGSDETQYF
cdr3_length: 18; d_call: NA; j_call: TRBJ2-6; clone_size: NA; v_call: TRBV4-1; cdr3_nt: TGCGCCAGCAGCCGAGGACAGCTGACGAGCTCTGGGGCCAACGTCCTGACTTTC; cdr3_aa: CASSRGQLTSSGANVLTF
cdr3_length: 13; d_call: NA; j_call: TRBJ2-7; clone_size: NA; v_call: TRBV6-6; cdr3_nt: TGTGCCAGCACCCTCCGAGGGTCCTACGAGCAGTACTTC; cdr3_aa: CASTLRGSYEQYF
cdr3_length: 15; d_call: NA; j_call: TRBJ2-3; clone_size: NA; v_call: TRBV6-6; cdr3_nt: TGTGCCAGCAGTTACATCGGGGAGGGCACAGATACGCAGTATTTT; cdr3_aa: CASSYIGEGTDTQYF
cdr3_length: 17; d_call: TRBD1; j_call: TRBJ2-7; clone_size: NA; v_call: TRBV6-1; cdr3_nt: TGTGCCAGCAGTGAAGTCCCGGGACAGGGGGTTTTCTACGAGCAGTACTTC; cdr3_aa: CASSEVPGQGVFYEQYF
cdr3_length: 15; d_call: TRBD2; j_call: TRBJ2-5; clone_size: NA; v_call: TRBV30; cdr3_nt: TGTGCCTGGAGTGTTTCCAGCGGGAGGGCTGAGACCCAGTACTTC; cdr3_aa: CAWSVSSGRAETQYF
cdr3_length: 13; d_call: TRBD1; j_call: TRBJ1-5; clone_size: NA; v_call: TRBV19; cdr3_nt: TGTGCCAGTAGTCTTACAGGGGGTGGGCCCCAGCATTTT; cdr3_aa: CASSLTGGGPQHF
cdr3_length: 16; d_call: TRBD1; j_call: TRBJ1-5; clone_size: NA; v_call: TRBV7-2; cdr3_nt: TGTGCCAGCAGCCCATGGGGGACAGGGAAGACTCAGCCCCAGCATTTT; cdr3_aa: CASSPWGTGKTQPQHF
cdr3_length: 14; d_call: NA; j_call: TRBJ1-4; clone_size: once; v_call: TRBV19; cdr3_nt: TGTGCCAGTAGTGATTCCGGGAGGAGTGAAAAACTGTTTTTT; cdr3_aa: CASSDSGRSEKLFF
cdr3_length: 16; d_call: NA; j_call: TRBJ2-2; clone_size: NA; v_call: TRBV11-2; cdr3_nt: TGTGCCAGCAGCCCACGAGGCCCGTCGAACACCGGGGAGCTGTTTTTT; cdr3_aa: CASSPRGPSNTGELFF
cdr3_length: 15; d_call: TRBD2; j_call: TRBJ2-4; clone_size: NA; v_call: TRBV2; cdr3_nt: TGTGCCAGCAGTGCTCCCACTAGCGGGGTAAACATTCAGTACTTC; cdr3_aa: CASSAPTSGVNIQYF
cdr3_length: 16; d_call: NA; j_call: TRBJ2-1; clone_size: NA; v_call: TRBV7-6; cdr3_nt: TGTGCCAGCAGCTTAGGAGGGAGGCTCGGTACCGATGAGCAGTTCTTC; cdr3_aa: CASSLGGRLGTDEQFF
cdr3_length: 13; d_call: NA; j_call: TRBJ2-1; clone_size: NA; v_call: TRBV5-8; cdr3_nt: TGTGCCAGCAGCTTGCGCGGGGTCAATGAGCAGTTCTTC; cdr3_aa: CASSLRGVNEQFF